This is a list of T cell receptor beta chains from one sample in a study of tumor-infiltrating lymphocytes in primary liver carcinoma. TCRdb reanalysed the multiplex PCR reads using MiXCR and keeps one entry per CDR3 protein. This sample carries 20,000 or so distinct CDR3 sequences, over 65% of them seen once, and the ten largest clones take over 35%. The sequenced sample consisted of liver tumor tissue from sampling region 1. The receptors shown here come from a man in his forties or fifties with primary liver carcinoma and hepatitis B virus infection. The CDR3 runs from the conserved cysteine through the conserved F or W. A D gene is named only where the DNA matches it firmly. Only some rows state a clone size, as once, few, many or a class for expanded clones.

clone size	D gene	V gene	J gene	CDR3 DNA	CDR3 protein
few	TRBD1	TRBV9	TRBJ1-6	TGTGCCAGCAACCGACAGGGGACTAATTCACCCCTCCACTTT	CASNRQGTNSPLHF
few	NA	TRBV7-8	TRBJ2-3	TGTGCTTGCTGGGGGGTGGACGAGGAAACGCAGTATTTT	CACWGVDEETQYF
NA	NA	TRBV14	TRBJ2-1	TGTGCCAGCAGCGCGCCAGGAGACAACTCCCACAATGAGCAGTTCTTC	CASSAPGDNSHNEQFF
NA	NA	TRBV21-1	TRBJ2-3	TGTCTCAGCAGCAAAGTTCAGGACAGGGGGCGGTTGGATACGCAGTATTTT	CLSSKVQDRGRLDTQYF
few	NA	TRBV4-2	TRBJ1-2	TGTACCAACAGCCACACAACCCGGACAGAAAACTATGGCTACACCTTC	CTNSHTTRTENYGYTF
many	NA	TRBV20-1	TRBJ2-3	TGCAGTGCTAGAGATGTGGGGTTCAGGGCAGATACGCAGTATTTT	CSARDVGFRADTQYF
NA	TRBD1	TRBV7-2	TRBJ2-5	TGCGCCAGCAGCTCTCCTTTCGGGACAGTAGACCAAGAGACCCAGTACTTC	CASSSPFGTVDQETQYF
NA	NA	TRBV11-2	TRBJ2-1	TGTCCCACCAGCTTATACCGGCTAGTTAGTGGGCAGTTCTTC	CPTSLYRLVSGQFF
NA	TRBD2	TRBV24-1	TRBJ2-1	TGTGCCACCAGAGATTTAGAAGGGGCTAGCGGGATAGGTGAGCAGTTCTTC	CATRDLEGASGIGEQFF
NA	NA	TRBV10-3	TRBJ2-7	TGTGCCATCAGTGATAGGGGTACGGACGAACAGTACTTC	CAISDRGTDEQYF
NA	NA	TRBV6-5	TRBJ2-2	TGTGCCACCGGGATGAACACCGGGGAGCTGTTTTTT	CATGMNTGELFF
NA	NA	TRBV10-3	TRBJ1-1	TGTGCCACCAGTGGCACAGAGGACACTGAAGCTTCCTTT	CATSGTEDTEASF
once	NA	TRBV5-1	TRBJ2-3	TGTGCCGGCAGCTTGGGAGCAGGGGATTGGGGAGATACGCAGTATTTT	CAGSLGAGDWGDTQYF
NA	NA	TRBV11-2	TRBJ2-7	TGTGCCACCAGCTTCGGAGGGGCTAGCGAGCAACACTTC	CATSFGGASEQHF
NA	NA	TRBV28	TRBJ2-7	TGTGCCAGAAGTTTATCAGCTTCTTCATACGAGCAGTGCTTC	CARSLSASSYEQCF
many	NA	TRBV4-1	TRBJ2-6	TGCGCCAGCGGCCAGACTGCCGGGGGCTCTGGGGCCAACGTCCTGACTTTC	CASGQTAGGSGANVLTF
NA	NA	TRBV7-2	TRBJ2-1	TGTGCCAGCAGGTTAGCCGCGGGGGCCAATGAGCAGTTCTTC	CASRLAAGANEQFF
NA	NA	TRBV3-1	TRBJ1-1	TGTGCCAGCAGCCATAGACAGGCGAACACTGAAGCTTTCTTT	CASSHRQANTEAFF
NA	TRBD1	TRBV5-4	TRBJ1-2	TGTGCTAGCAGCCCGGGACAGGACTACTATGGCTACACTTTC	CASSPGQDYYGYTF
many	NA	TRBV5-1	TRBJ2-7	TGCGCCAGCAGCTTGGTTGGCGGTGGCGCGGGACAGTCCTACGAGCAGTACTTC	CASSLVGGGAGQSYEQYF
NA	NA	TRBV11-2	TRBJ1-3	TGTGCCAGCAGCTTGTCAGGAATCAGCTCTGGAAGCACCATATATTTT	CASSLSGISSGSTIYF
NA	NA	TRBV11-2	TRBJ1-1	TGTGCCCGCAGCTTAGTGCCAGGGGCTGAAGCCTTATTT	CARSLVPGAEALF
NA	TRBD1	TRBV4-1	TRBJ1-6	TGCGCCAACAGCCACCATCTACAGGGGGCGGATTCACTCCTCCACTTT	CANSHHLQGADSLLHF
NA	NA	TRBV29-1	TRBJ2-7	TGCAGCGCTAGGACGGTGGGGGACCTATTCTACGAGCAGTACTTC	CSARTVGDLFYEQYF
large	NA	TRBV11-2	TRBJ2-7	TGTGCCAGCAGCTTCGGAGGGGCTAGCGAGCAGTACTTC	CASSFGGASEQYF
NA	NA	TRBV6-6	TRBJ2-3	TGTGCCAACGGCCACGGTACTTACGTCCCAGATACGCAGTATTTT	CANGHGTYVPDTQYF
NA	NA	TRBV11-2	TRBJ2-1	TGTGCCAGGAGCTTAGAGCTCCTAGCAGGAATGAATGAGCAGTTCTTT	CARSLELLAGMNEQFF
many	NA	TRBV12-3/TRBV12-4	TRBJ1-1	TGTGCCAGCAGTTTCGCAGCAGACACTGAAGCTTTCTTC	CASSFAADTEAFF
NA	NA	TRBV6-5	TRBJ1-6	TGTGCCAGCAGTTACTCGATCTTGGGGCCACTGGCCAATTCACCCCTCCACTTC	CASSYSILGPLANSPLHF
NA	TRBD1	TRBV4-2	TRBJ1-1	TGTGCCAGCAGCCATGAATACAGACAGGGTTTTTGGACTGAAGCTTTCTTT	CASSHEYRQGFWTEAFF